This record concerns one T cell receptor beta chain sequence. A TCRbeta library incorporating unique molecular identifiers was prepared. TCRdb reprocessed the PCR reads via MiXCR and lists one record per CDR3 protein. There are around 700,000 distinct CDR3 sequences in the sample; about an eighth occur only once, and about 0.77% lies in the top ten. The data originate from a study of T-cell reconstitution after alpha-beta-depleted transplantation in children. This TCR was sampled from a girl aged 2-15 years with congenital amegakaryocytic thrombocytopenia, due to receive a stem cell transplant. The source was PBMCs, collected before TCRalphabeta/CD19-depleted stem cell transplant.

CDR3 sequence reads: CAIRPQGGNTEAFF. The CDR3 DNA reads as TGTGCCATCAGACCTCAGGGAGGAAACACTGAAGCTTTCTTT. The chain links TRBV10-3 to TRBJ1-1; weak D call: TRBD1 (5 bases). Between the trimmed V and J ends, which lost 6 bases and 2 bases, there was a span of 13 bases. The CDR3 loop spans 14 amino acids. CDR1 and CDR2 from the germline V gene are ENHRY and SYGVKD.